This T cell receptor beta chain stems from a study of blood T cell repertoires in COVID-19 (dated by TCRdb to the early 2020s). About the investigation overall: Samples covering the acute and convalescent phases of COVID-19 were provided by collaborators in the United States, Italy and Spain. The dataset comprised deeply sampled blood TCRbeta repertoires from subjects exposed to, actively infected with, or recovered from COVID-19. The prospective study material was composed of cDNA or gDNA derived from T cells, B-cell-depleted T cells, or PBMCs. Where available, HLA class I and class II types were obtained from metadata supplied by the sample provider rather than from assay-based typing. The repertoires were made available in a free public database intended to serve as a resource for research on the immune response to SARS-CoV-2. The samples were drawn from two sources: the first 160 participants of the ongoing ImmuneRACE study, and 1,254 subjects contributed by 6 global collaborators. Nearly every sample came with metadata listing a de-identified subject ID, COVID-19 status, age in years and sex. Results and caveats for the whole study, not just this receptor: How much clinical and demographic metadata was included differed by source and by participant, and the metadata was provided uncurated.

Concerning this clone: Its specific antigen is unknown. Base quality data are lacking; no much larger clone is found one base away.

Collaborating institutions collected whole blood in K2EDTA tubes following their own protocols. Collaborator samples were shipped for TCRbeta analysis as frozen whole blood, isolated PBMCs, or DNA extracted from either sample type. Looking up the germline V gene (reference sequence) yields CDR1 LNHDA and CDR2 SQIVND. The germline ends are 15 bases apart after V is trimmed by 5 bases and J by 8 bases. From cysteine to phenylalanine, the CDR3 is 14 amino acids long. Only the CDR3 part of the read is kept: 42 bases, read in frame from the first base. The immunoSEQ Assay, a bias-controlled multiplex PCR, was used to amplify TCRbeta CDR3 regions from genomic DNA. The study's processing was this. Nucleated cell counts per sample were estimated from amplification of reference gene primers within the assay. To quantify the absolute abundance of each unique TCRbeta CDR3 rearrangement, sequence reads were collapsed and filtered. Productive Simpson clonality was computed per sample as the square root of Simpson's diversity index over productive rearrangements. TCRdb carries this immuneACCESS record with in-frame sequences only. Its versions omit some clonotypes, under half of them owing to an unresolved V gene in the studies checked, with the rest unexplained. V and J calls plus clone size are reproduced from that table; the DNA served to infer D and trimming. This sample lists roughly 300,000 clones; around 83% were detected once. Of the sample, roughly 1.1% is held by the ten largest clones.

Sequencing was carried out using peripheral blood. This clonotype originated in a woman aged 50 to 60 with acute or convalescent COVID-19. The chain joins TRBV19 to TRBJ1-4, with no confident D gene call. In nucleotides, the sequence is TGTGCCAGTAGTGTGGACGGGAAGGTGGAAAAACTGTTTTTT. Translation gives CASSVDGKVEKLFF.